The 26 T cell receptor beta chains given below trace back to one sample, sequenced in a study of CD8 T cells in ankylosing spondylitis. MiXCR, run by TCRdb on the 5' RACE reads, gives a single entry per CDR3 protein. Of under 250,000 distinct CDR3 sequences listed, roughly 32% are singletons. Sequenced input: blood, either unsorted or a sorted T cell fraction (not recorded which). These receptors originate from a male donor with ankylosing spondylitis or in good health (not recorded which).

This sequence joins TRBV29-1 and TRBJ2-1; D gene uncertain. Germline lookup yields CDR1 SQVTM and CDR2 ANQGSEA. Trimming removed 3 bases from V and 16 bases from J, with 13 bases in between. The CDR3 contains 10 residues. The CDR3: CSVEDGLIFF. Written as DNA, the CDR3 is TGCAGCGTTGAGGACGGCCTCATATTCTTC.

This clonotype has only a few counts. The CDR3 protein is CSAILGRSYQETQYF. The CDR3, as DNA: TGCAGTGCTATATTGGGCAGGTCGTACCAAGAGACCCAGTACTTC. The genes are TRBV20-1 and TRBJ2-5, with D uncertain. The CDR3 is 15 amino acids. Germline V lookup: CDR1 DFQATT, CDR2 SNEGSKA (reference sequence). Trimming cost V 4 bases and J 0 bases, with 15 bases left between them.

This clonotype was detected only a few times. V usage is TRBV11-2 and J usage is TRBJ2-5; possibly TRBD2 for D (6 bases). Trimming shortened V by 6 bases and J by 2 bases, and 13 bases separated the two germline ends. Per germline, CDR1 SGHAT and CDR2 FQNNGV. The CDR3 sequence is 14 residues long. CDR3 loop: CASRRTSSQETQYF. The CDR3 bases are TGTGCCAGCAGACGCACTAGCAGTCAAGAGACCCAGTACTTC.

The J gene is TRBJ1-4, the V gene TRBV28, with TRBD1 matching over 7 bases. Germline V CDR1 and CDR2: MDHEN, SYDVKM. The trim removed 5 bases at V and 5 bases at J, leaving 8 bases unmatched. The length of the CDR3 is 15 residues. The CDR3 region has the DNA TGTGCCAGCAGTGGAGGACAGGCTTTCAATGAAAAACTGTTTTTT. Translated, it gives CASSGGQAFNEKLFF.

The chain is built from TRBV5-5 and TRBJ2-1; the D gene is possibly TRBD2 (5 bases). Trimming stripped 4 bases from V and 7 bases from J, with 12 bases between. The CDR3 length is 13 residues. Germline CDR1 and CDR2: SGHKS and YYEKEE (reference sequence). Here the CDR3 reads CASSPERLNEQFF. The CDR3, as DNA: TGTGCCAGCAGCCCGGAGCGGTTAAATGAGCAGTTCTTC.

This clonotype was picked up many times. V usage is TRBV29-1 and J usage is TRBJ1-5; tentatively, D is TRBD1 (6 bases). The CDR3 sequence is 14 residues long. Germline V gene data show CDR1 as SQVTM and CDR2 as ANQGSEA. The germline V and J ends were trimmed by 6 bases and 2 bases, with 14 bases remaining between them. This CDR3 is CSVRGGGGNQPQHF. CDR3 in DNA: TGCAGCGTCAGAGGAGGGGGTGGCAATCAGCCCCAGCATTTT.

The chain uses TRBV5-6 and TRBJ2-1; possibly TRBD1 for D (5 bases). CDR3 size: 14 residues. Between the trimmed V and J ends, which lost 2 bases and 4 bases, there was a span of 10 bases. Germline V gene sequence: CDR1 SGHDT, CDR2 YYEEEE. CDR3 loop: CASSFVRGYNEQFF. DNA for the CDR3: TGTGCCAGCAGCTTTGTTAGGGGATACAATGAGCAGTTCTTC.

The V and J genes are TRBV20-1 and TRBJ1-6; D remains ambiguous. Germline CDR1 and CDR2: DFQATT and SNEGSKA (reference sequence). The CDR3 is made up of 20 amino acids. Trimming removed 0 bases at V and 4 bases at J, with 25 bases between. The DNA for the CDR3 is TGCAGTGCTAGAGATCTCTTCGGGTTTTGGTCAACAGCGTATAATTCACCCCTCCACTTT. It encodes CSARDLFGFWSTAYNSPLHF.

This clonotype was counted a few times. The chain links TRBV20-1 to TRBJ2-7; maybe TRBD2 (6 bases). Trimming stripped 8 bases from V and 6 bases from J, with 23 bases between. This CDR3 is built from 14 residues. The germline gives CDR1 DFQATT, CDR2 SNEGSKA (reference sequence). The CDR3 loop reads CSPPERDFCSEQYF. The CDR3 DNA reads as TGCAGTCCCCCCGAGAGGGACTTTTGTTCCGAGCAGTACTTC.

This chain uses TRBV4-1 with TRBJ1-1; no reliable D call. This CDR3 is 14 amino acids long. Trimming stripped 4 bases from V and 4 bases from J, with 13 bases between. Germline V gene data show CDR1 as MGHRA and CDR2 as YSYEKL. This CDR3 reads CASSLPKGSTEAFF. The CDR3 DNA sequence: TGCGCCAGCAGCCTCCCTAAAGGGAGCACTGAAGCTTTCTTT.

This clonotype occurred a few times. The gene calls are TRBV6-5 and TRBJ1-1; TRBD1 is a possible D gene (6 bases). V lost 7 bases and J lost 7, with 13 bases in between. CDR1 is MNHEY and CDR2 is SVGAGI in the germline V gene. The CDR3 extends over 12 amino acids. The DNA for the CDR3 is TGTGCCAGCAATAGGAAGGGGGGTGAAGCTTTCTTT. This encodes CASNRKGGEAFF.

This clonotype was recorded a few times. The genes are TRBV12-3 or TRBV12-4 and TRBJ2-3; either TRBD1 or TRBD2 may supply D (6 bases each). This CDR3 has 17 residues. The ends were cut back, 6 bases at V and 0 bases at J, with 19 bases in the middle. The DNA of the CDR3 is TGTGCCAGCAGCCACACCTATGGGGGGCCTAGCACAGATACGCAGTATTTT. Protein sequence: CASSHTYGGPSTDTQYF.

This clonotype showed up just a few times. This rearrangement joins TRBV10-2 to TRBJ1-2; D is uncertain. Germline loops: CDR1 WSHSY, CDR2 SAAADI. The CDR3 sequence is 15 residues long. V lost 0 bases to trimming and J lost 6 bases, with 14 bases between them. The CDR3 spells CASSESQGLGNGYTF. The CDR3 bases are TGCGCCAGCAGTGAGTCGCAAGGCCTCGGCAATGGCTACACCTTC.

V usage is TRBV27 and J usage is TRBJ2-5; TRBD2 matches at 7 bases. After removal of 3 bases from V and 4 bases from J, the junction contained 8 bases not matched to a gene. Germline assignment: CDR1 MNHEY and CDR2 SMNVEV (reference sequence). The CDR3 covers 15 residues. CDR3 DNA sequence: TGTGCCAGCAGTTTCTCGTGGGGGGAGGGAGAGACCCAGTACTTC. As protein: CASSFSWGEGETQYF.

This clonotype came up a few times. The chain uses TRBV20-1 and TRBJ2-2; 12 bases are a match to TRBD2. With V trimmed by 6 bases and J by 4 bases, 6 bases remained unmatched. The CDR3 has 15 residues. CDR1 and CDR2 (germline): DFQATT, SNEGSKA (reference sequence). The CDR3: CSATSGGPSTGELFF. The CDR3 region has the DNA TGCAGTGCCACTAGCGGGGGGCCGTCCACCGGGGAGCTGTTTTTT.

This clonotype was counted only a few times. The V call is TRBV20-1, the J call TRBJ2-7; the match to TRBD2 covers 8 bases. After removal of 8 bases from V and 5 bases from J, the junction contained 8 bases not matched to a gene. CDR3 length: 12 residues. CDR1 is DFQATT, CDR2 SNEGSKA, per germline (reference sequence). The CDR3 is CSMNRGGDEQYF. The CDR3 region has the DNA TGCAGTATGAATCGGGGGGGCGACGAGCAGTACTTC.

The chain recombines TRBV6-1 with TRBJ1-2; D gene ambiguous. The CDR3 extends over 13 amino acids. The germline V gene has CDR1 MNHNS and CDR2 SASEGT. Trimming pared 1 base from V and 8 bases from J, leaving 11 bases between. This CDR3 is CASSEVVGGGYTF. The CDR3 nucleotides read TGTGCCAGCAGTGAAGTAGTAGGTGGAGGCTACACCTTC.

This clonotype was observed at least ten times. The chain combines TRBV20-1 with TRBJ1-5; no reliable D call. Trimming left V 0 bases short and J 1 base short, with 13 bases between. The CDR3 contains 16 residues. Germline CDR1 is DFQATT and CDR2 is SNEGSKA (reference sequence). The CDR3: CSARDPAEPSNQPQHF. The CDR3 DNA sequence: TGCAGTGCTAGAGATCCGGCGGAACCAAGCAATCAGCCCCAGCATTTT.

This clonotype was recorded a few times. This rearrangement joins TRBV4-2 to TRBJ2-3; D unclear. In germline, CDR1 is LGHNA, CDR2 YNFKEQ. CDR3 length equals 13 residues. V dropped 6 bases and J dropped 1 base, with 8 bases sitting between them. The CDR3 DNA reads TGTGCCAGCAGATCATGGGGCACAGATACGCAGTATTTT. This codes for CASRSWGTDTQYF.

The V gene is TRBV7-7, the J gene TRBJ2-1; a weak D match, TRBD2 (6 bases). The V gene lost 1 base and the J gene lost 8 bases, with 18 bases spanning the gap. There are 16 residues in the CDR3. Germline CDR1 is SSHAT and CDR2 is FNYEAQ (reference sequence). The CDR3 loop is CASSLGSSGTGDEQFF. CDR3 bases: TGTGCCAGCAGCTTAGGATCTTCCGGGACGGGGGATGAGCAGTTCTTC.

The chain is built from TRBV4-2 and TRBJ1-2; D is unclear. The CDR3 spans 11 residues. Trimming took off 0 bases at V and 13 bases at J, with 9 bases between the two ends. CDR1 is LGHNA and CDR2 is YNFKEQ in the germline V gene. This chain's CDR3 is CASSQDRGSTF. The CDR3 DNA reads TGTGCCAGCAGCCAAGATAGAGGGTCCACCTTC.

This clonotype appeared a few times. The chain joins TRBV12-3 or TRBV12-4 to TRBJ2-1; D perhaps matches TRBD1 (7 bases). CDR3 length equals 14 residues. V lost 7 bases and J 8 bases, leaving 18 bases between the germline ends. The CDR3 spells CASTYPQGGHEQFF. The CDR3 DNA sequence: TGTGCCAGCACCTACCCCCAGGGGGGCCATGAGCAGTTCTTC.

This clonotype was recorded at least ten times. This rearrangement joins TRBV6-2 or TRBV6-3 to TRBJ2-1; D unresolved. This CDR3 has 14 residues. V was clipped by 6 bases and J by 6 bases, with 15 bases between them. The germline gives CDR1 MNHEY, CDR2 SVGEGT. The CDR3 DNA reads as TGTGCCAGCAGCACATCCCGAACGGGCAATGAGCAGTTCTTC. This codes for CASSTSRTGNEQFF.

The chain carries TRBV12-3 or TRBV12-4 and TRBJ2-3; D unclear. The CDR3 loop spans 14 amino acids. The germline V and J ends were trimmed by 2 bases and 2 bases, with 8 bases remaining between them. Written as DNA, the CDR3 is TGTGCCAGCAGTTTACGCCGGGTCACAGATACGCAGTATTTT. This encodes CASSLRRVTDTQYF.

The rearrangement links TRBV10-1 to TRBJ1-1; D remains ambiguous. Germline values: CDR1 WNHNN, CDR2 SYGVQD (reference sequence). The CDR3 is made up of 12 amino acids. Trimming removed 0 bases from V and 7 bases from J, with 6 bases in between. CDR3 sequence (DNA): TGCGCCAGCAGTGAGTCGGCGGGTGAAGCTTTCTTT. Residues: CASSESAGEAFF.

In its sample, this clonotype was seen a few times. The chain carries TRBV5-5 and TRBJ2-5, with D unresolved. CDR1 is SGHKS and CDR2 is YYEKEE in the germline V gene (reference sequence). The V end was cut by 0 bases, the J end by 5 bases, with 5 bases between. The CDR3 extends over 12 amino acids. CDR3 loop: CASSLAYETQYF. CDR3 DNA: TGTGCCAGCAGCTTGGCGTACGAGACCCAGTACTTC.